The 6 T cell receptor beta chains below come from one sample, sequenced in a study of T cells after yellow fever vaccination. TCRdb passed the 5' RACE reads through MiXCR, listing each CDR3 protein once. The data contain some 340,000 distinct CDR3 sequences, 9.5% to 12% of them singletons. Sample: CD4+ T cells sorted from PBMCs, taken 45 days after the yellow fever booster vaccination. Source of these receptors: a young man who received the YFV17D yellow fever vaccine.

This clonotype was seen more than once but under ten times. The genes are TRBV20-1 and TRBJ2-3, with D unclear. Trimming took off 5 bases at V and 0 bases at J, with 15 bases between the two ends. This CDR3 region has 15 residues. The germline V gene has CDR1 DFQATT and CDR2 SNEGSKA (reference sequence). CDR3 sequence: CSAARFGSSTDTQYF. In DNA form, the CDR3 reads TGCAGTGCTGCCCGGTTTGGCTCTAGCACAGATACGCAGTATTTT.

The V and J genes are TRBV6-5 and TRBJ1-3; D is uncertain. Germline V gene sequence: CDR1 MNHEY, CDR2 SVGAGI. The CDR3 contains 14 residues. V was clipped by 6 bases and J by 6 bases, with 15 bases between them. The CDR3 protein is CASSPSGLENTIYF. The CDR3 bases are TGTGCCAGCAGCCCCTCGGGGTTGGAAAACACCATATATTTT.

This clonotype occurred many times. The V gene is TRBV29-1, the J gene TRBJ2-7, with D perhaps TRBD2 (5 bases). The V gene lost 4 bases and the J gene lost 6 bases, with 13 bases spanning the gap. This CDR3 region has 12 residues. The germline V gene has CDR1 SQVTM and CDR2 ANQGSEA. The CDR3 protein is CSVAGLRSEQYF. The DNA of the CDR3 is TGCAGCGTTGCTGGACTCCGGAGCGAGCAGTACTTC.

The chain couples TRBV6-5 to TRBJ2-7; unclear D gene. Trimming pared 0 bases from V and 2 bases from J, leaving 11 bases between. This CDR3 is built from 15 residues. The germline V gene has CDR1 MNHEY and CDR2 SVGAGI. CDR3 region: CASSYSINGAYEQYV. The CDR3 DNA follows: TGTGCCAGCAGTTACTCGATTAACGGAGCCTACGAGCAGTACGTC.

The CDR3 bases are TGTGCCAGCAGCTTAGATGGGCAGGCCCTCTACGAGCAGTACTTC. Translated: CASSLDGQALYEQYF. This chain uses TRBV11-2 with TRBJ2-7; no definite D call. Germline CDR1 is SGHAT and CDR2 is FQNNGV. There are 15 residues in the CDR3. Trimming removed 0 bases at V and 3 bases at J, with 12 bases between.

This clonotype occurred a few times. The chain joins TRBV18 to TRBJ1-1; D uncertain. V was clipped by 0 bases and J by 6 bases, with 8 bases between them. CDR1 and CDR2 from the germline V gene are KGHSH and LQKENI. CDR3 length equals 13 residues. In DNA form, the CDR3 reads TGTGCCAGCTCACCACCGGGGAAGGCTGAAGCTTTCTTT. Protein sequence: CASSPPGKAEAFF.